This T cell receptor beta chain was captured by sequencing in a study of cytomegalovirus exposure and HLA in healthy donors. Study information: The study's early data release held about 77 million unique TCRs from HLA-typed donors.

On this clone itself: Its antigen is unidentified.

The CDR3 runs 16 residues. The germline V gene encodes CDR1 SGHVS and CDR2 FQNEAQ. Germline trimming cut 5 bases from V and 2 bases from J; bases unmatched to any gene: 12. General study findings and limits: Analyses of presence and absence presupposed an approximately uniform sequencing depth across donors. Overall, approximately 150 TCR beta chains were annotated as cytomegalovirus-associated.

PCR amplification relied on 60 Vbeta primers (plus 13 Jbeta primers). Assay: immunoSEQ multiplex PCR; the TCRdb copy retains only in-frame clones and omits some. Of over 150,000 clones in the sample, 77% were seen once. This clonotype originated in a woman aged 60-70 years in good health and CMV-seropositive. J is TRBJ2-7 and V is TRBV7-8, with 7 bases aligning to TRBD1. Sequenced material: PBMCs. This chain's CDR3 is CASSPNFNRGAYEQYF. CDR3 in DNA: TGTGCCAGCAGCCCGAACTTCAACAGGGGCGCCTACGAGCAGTACTTC.